This T cell receptor beta chain was captured in a study of blood T cell repertoires in COVID-19. The table lists this clone with a count of one. The germline V and J ends were trimmed by 2 bases and 0 bases, with 9 bases remaining between them. Per germline, CDR1 SGHRS and CDR2 YFSETQ. This CDR3 spans 14 amino acids. Sequencing used immunoSEQ multiplex PCR; TCRdb keeps in-frame clones, though not all of them. This sample has under 300,000 clones, with roughly 89% found just once. This chain uses TRBV5-1 with TRBJ2-7; no clear D. The clonotype was recovered from a woman aged 55-70 years with COVID-19, enrolled during active disease. Sequences were obtained from peripheral blood. In DNA, the CDR3 is TGCGCCAGCAGCTTCTCGGTAGACTCCTACGAGCAGTACTTC. Encoded protein: CASSFSVDSYEQYF. The full variable domain, completed using reference TRBV5-1 and TRBJ2-7, is KAGVTQTPRYLIKTRGQQVTLSCSPISGHRSVSWYQQTPGQGLQFLFEYFSETQRNKGNFPGRFSGRQFSNSRSEMNVSTLELGDSALYLCASSFSVDSYEQYFGPGTRLTVT.